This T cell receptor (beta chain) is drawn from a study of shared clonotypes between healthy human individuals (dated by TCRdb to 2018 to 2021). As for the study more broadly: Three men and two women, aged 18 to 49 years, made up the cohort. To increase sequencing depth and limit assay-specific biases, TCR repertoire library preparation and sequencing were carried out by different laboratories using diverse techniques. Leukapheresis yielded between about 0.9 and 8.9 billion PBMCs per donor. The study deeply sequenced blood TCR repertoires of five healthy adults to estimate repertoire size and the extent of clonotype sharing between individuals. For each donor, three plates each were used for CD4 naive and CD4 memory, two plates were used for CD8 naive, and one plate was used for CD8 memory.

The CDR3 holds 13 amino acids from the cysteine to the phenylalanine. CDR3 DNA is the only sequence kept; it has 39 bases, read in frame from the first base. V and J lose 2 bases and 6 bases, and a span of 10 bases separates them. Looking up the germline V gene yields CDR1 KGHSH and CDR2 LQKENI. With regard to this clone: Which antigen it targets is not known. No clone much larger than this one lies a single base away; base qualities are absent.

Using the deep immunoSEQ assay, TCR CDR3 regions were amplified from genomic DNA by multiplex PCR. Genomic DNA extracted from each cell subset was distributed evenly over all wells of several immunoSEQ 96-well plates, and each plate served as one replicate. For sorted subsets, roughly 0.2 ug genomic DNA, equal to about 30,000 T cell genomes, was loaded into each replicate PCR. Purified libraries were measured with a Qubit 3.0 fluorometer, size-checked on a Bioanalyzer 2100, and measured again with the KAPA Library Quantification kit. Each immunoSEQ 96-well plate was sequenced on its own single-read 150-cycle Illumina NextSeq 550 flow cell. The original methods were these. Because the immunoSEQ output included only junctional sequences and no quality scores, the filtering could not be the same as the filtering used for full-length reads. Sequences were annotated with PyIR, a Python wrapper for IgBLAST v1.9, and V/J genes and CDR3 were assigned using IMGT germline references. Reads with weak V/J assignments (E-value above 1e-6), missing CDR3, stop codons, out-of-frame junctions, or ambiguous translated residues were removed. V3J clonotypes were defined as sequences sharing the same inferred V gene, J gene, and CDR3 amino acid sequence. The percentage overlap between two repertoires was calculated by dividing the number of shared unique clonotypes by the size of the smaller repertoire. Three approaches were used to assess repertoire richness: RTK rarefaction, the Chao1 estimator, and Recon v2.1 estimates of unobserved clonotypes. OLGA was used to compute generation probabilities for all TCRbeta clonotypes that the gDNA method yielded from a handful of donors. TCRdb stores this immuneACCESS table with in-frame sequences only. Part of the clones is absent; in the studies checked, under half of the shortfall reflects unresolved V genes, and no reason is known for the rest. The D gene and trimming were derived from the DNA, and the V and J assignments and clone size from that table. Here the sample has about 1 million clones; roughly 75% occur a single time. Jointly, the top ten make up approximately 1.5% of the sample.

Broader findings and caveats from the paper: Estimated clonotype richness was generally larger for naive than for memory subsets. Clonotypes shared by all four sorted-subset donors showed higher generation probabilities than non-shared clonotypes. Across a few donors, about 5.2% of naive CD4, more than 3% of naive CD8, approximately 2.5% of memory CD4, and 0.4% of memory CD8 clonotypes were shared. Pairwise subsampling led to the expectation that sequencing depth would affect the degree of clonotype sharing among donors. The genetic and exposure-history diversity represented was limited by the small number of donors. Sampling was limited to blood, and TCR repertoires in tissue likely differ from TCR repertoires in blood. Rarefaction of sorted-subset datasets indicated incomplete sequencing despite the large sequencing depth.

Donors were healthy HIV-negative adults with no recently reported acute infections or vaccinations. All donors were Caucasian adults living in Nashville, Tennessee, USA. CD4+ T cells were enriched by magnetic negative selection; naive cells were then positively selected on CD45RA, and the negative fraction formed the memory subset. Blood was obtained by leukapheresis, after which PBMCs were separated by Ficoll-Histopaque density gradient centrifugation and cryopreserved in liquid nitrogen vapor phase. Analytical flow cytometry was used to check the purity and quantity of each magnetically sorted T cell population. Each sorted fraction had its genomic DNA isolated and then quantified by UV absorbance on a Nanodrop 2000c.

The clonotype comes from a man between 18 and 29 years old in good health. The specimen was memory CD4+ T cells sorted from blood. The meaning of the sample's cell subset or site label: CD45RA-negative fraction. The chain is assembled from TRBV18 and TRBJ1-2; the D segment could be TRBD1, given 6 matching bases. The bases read TGTGCCAGCTCACCAAGGGCAGGGGATGGCTACACCTTC. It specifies CASSPRAGDGYTF.